Presented here are 4 T cell receptor beta chains from one specimen sequenced in a study of metastatic and nonmetastatic thyroid tumors. TCRdb reprocessed the PCR reads using MiXCR. The sample holds around 16,000 clones; about an eighth are singletons and the top ten take approximately 15%. Thyroid surgery was preceded by no treatment in any patient. Sequences were obtained from tumor tissue. The receptors here all came from a female donor with papillary thyroid cancer or a benign thyroid nodule (not recorded which). Some clones in this sample may be carry-over from other donors' samples.

This clone was recorded many times. Written as DNA, the CDR3 is TGTGCCAGCAGTGAAGGCACTCGCTCTGGAAACACCATATATTTT. It translates to CASSEGTRSGNTIYF. The chain joins TRBV6-1 to TRBJ1-3; unclear D gene. The CDR3 has 15 amino acids. Trimming took 1 base from V and 0 from J, leaving 7 bases between them. Germline CDR1 reads MNHNS; CDR2 reads SASEGT.

In this sample, this clone turned up many times. The rearrangement joins TRBV5-1 to TRBJ1-2, with a tentative D call TRBD1 (5 bases). Deletions cut 4 bases from V and 6 bases from J, with 16 bases between. This CDR3 has 14 amino acids. The germline gives CDR1 SGHRS, CDR2 YFSETQ. The CDR3 loop reads CASSQVGDWDGYTF. The DNA of the CDR3 is TGCGCCAGCAGCCAGGTGGGGGATTGGGATGGCTACACCTTC.

About this clone: A read error is possible here, since a much larger clone lies one base away. The chain has TRBV12-3 or TRBV12-4 and TRBJ2-5; D unresolved. The CDR3 has 13 residues. The CDR3 coding sequence is TGTGCCAGCAGCACCGGCCCCAAAGAGGCCCAGTACTTC. Its protein product is CASSTGPKEAQYF.

There are many counts of this clone. The chain couples TRBV24-1 to TRBJ2-1; 9 positions match TRBD1. The CDR3 has 16 amino acids. V was pared by 4 bases and J by 0 bases, with 3 bases of the junction left unmatched. From germline, CDR1 is KGHDR and CDR2 SFDVKD. The CDR3 here is CATSDGQGSSYNEQFF. The CDR3 DNA follows: TGTGCCACCAGTGACGGACAGGGGAGCTCCTACAATGAGCAGTTCTTC.